The 15 T cell receptor beta chains presented below share a single source sample, sequenced in a study of response to subunit inactivated influenza vaccine. TCRdb reprocessed the RT-PCR reads via MiXCR and lists one record per CDR3 protein. The sample carries 500,000 to 600,000 distinct CDR3 sequences, 12% recorded once. Material: PBMCs from blood, obtained on the day of vaccination. Source of these receptors: a man in his fifties or sixties who received an inactivated influenza vaccine.

The gene calls are TRBV6-5 and TRBJ2-3; no firm D call. V was trimmed by 0 bases and J by 5 bases, leaving 9 bases between them. The CDR3 is made up of 14 amino acids. Germline-derived CDR1 and CDR2 are MNHEY and SVGAGI. The CDR3 sequence: CASSYSMSGDTQYF. CDR3 coding DNA: TGTGCCAGCAGTTACTCGATGTCAGGAGATACGCAGTATTTT.

This clonotype was found a few times. The chain links TRBV7-9 to TRBJ2-1; weak D call: TRBD1 (5 bases). The CDR3 consists of 17 residues. V was clipped by 1 base and J by 0 bases, with 13 bases between them. In germline, CDR1 is SEHNR, CDR2 FQNEAQ (reference sequence). Here the CDR3 reads CASSLVRTKSSYNEQFF. CDR3 DNA sequence: TGTGCCAGCAGCTTAGTGAGGACAAAGAGCTCCTACAATGAGCAGTTCTTC.

This clonotype was counted at least ten times. V and J are TRBV10-3 and TRBJ2-5, with D possibly matching TRBD1 (6 bases). V was pared by 4 bases and J by 2 bases, with 17 bases between. The CDR3 has 16 amino acids. Germline V gene lookup returns CDR1 ENHRY and CDR2 SYGVKD. Here the CDR3 DNA reads TGTGCCATCAGTGCTTCTTCAGGGGCGGCGCAAGAGACCCAGTACTTC. It specifies CAISASSGAAQETQYF.

The J gene is TRBJ2-7, the V gene TRBV5-1; 8 bases align to TRBD1. Germline V lookup: CDR1 SGHRS, CDR2 YFSETQ. V was clipped by 1 base and J by 0 bases; unmatched bases: 6. The length of the CDR3 is 16 residues. CDR3 nucleotides: TGCGCCAGCAGCTTGATTCCAGGGGGCGACTCCTACGAGCAGTACTTC. The encoded protein is CASSLIPGGDSYEQYF.

This chain joins TRBV27 and TRBJ1-6; a possible D gene is TRBD1 (5 bases). The germline CDR1 and CDR2 sequences are MNHEY and SMNVEV (reference sequence). This CDR3 comprises 17 residues. V lost 5 bases, J lost 7 bases, and 21 bases lay in between. The CDR3 spells CASSTQHRQSSNSPLHF. DNA of the CDR3: TGTGCCAGCAGTACACAACACAGACAGTCCAGCAATTCACCCCTCCACTTT.

This clonotype was recorded many times. The V call is TRBV20-1, the J call TRBJ1-2; D might be TRBD1 (6 bases). From germline, CDR1 is DFQATT and CDR2 SNEGSKA (reference sequence). This CDR3 has 16 residues. Trimming left V 3 bases short and J 5 bases short, with 22 bases between. In DNA form, the CDR3 reads TGCAGTGCTAGTTTCATACCTAGACAGGATGTTTATGGCTACACCTTC. Its protein product is CSASFIPRQDVYGYTF.

The sample holds many counts of this clonotype. The chain carries TRBV29-1 and TRBJ2-5; 12 bases are a match to TRBD2. CDR1 is SQVTM, CDR2 ANQGSEA, per germline. There are 16 residues in the CDR3. The V segment lost 7 bases and the J segment 3 bases; nucleotides outside the gene matches: 12. CDR3 sequence: CSARLAGEGVKETQYF. CDR3 nucleotides: TGCAGCGCCCGACTAGCGGGAGAGGGGGTCAAAGAGACCCAGTACTTC.

V and J are TRBV7-2 and TRBJ2-5, with D possibly being TRBD1 (5 bases). Trimming removed 5 bases from V and 4 bases from J, with 23 bases in between. Germline CDR1 SGHTA, CDR2 FQGNSA. This CDR3 is 17 amino acids long. The CDR3 region is CASSRGVLGAVIETQYF. The CDR3 DNA reads TGTGCCAGCAGCCGTGGGGTCCTAGGGGCAGTCATAGAGACCCAGTACTTC.

The chain combines TRBV5-1 with TRBJ2-5; 11 bases agree with TRBD1. The CDR3 covers 14 residues. V lost 5 bases and J lost 5; bases outside the gene matches: 5. The germline V gene has CDR1 SGHRS and CDR2 YFSETQ. The CDR3 DNA reads as TGCGCCAGCAGAAAAGGGACAGGGGGGGAGACCCAGTACTTC. Its translation is CASRKGTGGETQYF.

The chain employs TRBV14 and TRBJ2-3, with unresolved D. Germline CDR1 SGHDN, CDR2 FVKESK. This CDR3 is 16 amino acids long. V lost 0 bases and J 0 bases, leaving 10 bases between the germline ends. CDR3 sequence (DNA): TGTGCCAGCAGCCAAGAGTTCTGGGCTAGCACAGATACGCAGTATTTT. It encodes CASSQEFWASTDTQYF.

This rearrangement joins TRBV7-7 to TRBJ2-6; D possibly matches TRBD1 or TRBD2 (5 bases each). Germline-derived CDR1 and CDR2 are SSHAT and FNYEAQ (reference sequence). There are 19 residues in the CDR3. V was pared by 5 bases and J by 4 bases, with 24 bases between. The CDR3 sequence is CASSAVLGTSMTGANVLTF. The CDR3 DNA is TGTGCCAGCAGCGCGGTTCTTGGGACGTCGATGACCGGGGCCAACGTCCTGACTTTC.

Only a few counts were recorded for this clonotype. V is TRBV10-3 and J is TRBJ1-5, with TRBD1 as a possible D gene (5 bases). Germline V lookup: CDR1 ENHRY, CDR2 SYGVKD. The V end was cut by 5 bases, the J end by 1 base, with 12 bases between. CDR3 length equals 15 residues. For the CDR3, the DNA is TGTGCCATCAGTATCGGGGGGTTGAGCAATCAGCCCCAGCATTTT. Translated: CAISIGGLSNQPQHF.

This sequence joins TRBV9 and TRBJ1-2; 8 bases align to TRBD1. The V segment lost 3 bases and the J segment 4 bases; nucleotides outside the gene matches: 11. The CDR3 consists of 16 residues. Per the germline V gene, CDR1 is SGDLS and CDR2 is YYNGEE. This CDR3 is CASSGILRTGFYGYTF. CDR3 in DNA: TGTGCCAGCAGCGGAATTCTAAGGACAGGGTTCTATGGCTACACCTTC.

CDR3: CASRRTGLYGYTF. The DNA of the CDR3 is TGTGCCAGCAGAAGGACAGGGCTGTATGGCTACACCTTC. The V call is TRBV28, the J call TRBJ1-2; 8 bases are a match to TRBD1. CDR3 length: 13 residues. The ends lost 6 bases at V and 5 bases at J; junction bases unmatched: 5. CDR1 and CDR2 (germline): MDHEN, SYDVKM.

This clonotype was seen only a few times. DNA for the CDR3: TGTGCCAGCAGGAAGACTAGCAATCAGCCCCAGCATTTT. This translates into CASRKTSNQPQHF. This chain connects TRBV27 to TRBJ1-5, with D unresolved. The CDR3 covers 13 residues. Germline assignment: CDR1 MNHEY and CDR2 SMNVEV (reference sequence). Trimming shortened V by 6 bases and J by 0 bases, and 6 bases separated the two germline ends.